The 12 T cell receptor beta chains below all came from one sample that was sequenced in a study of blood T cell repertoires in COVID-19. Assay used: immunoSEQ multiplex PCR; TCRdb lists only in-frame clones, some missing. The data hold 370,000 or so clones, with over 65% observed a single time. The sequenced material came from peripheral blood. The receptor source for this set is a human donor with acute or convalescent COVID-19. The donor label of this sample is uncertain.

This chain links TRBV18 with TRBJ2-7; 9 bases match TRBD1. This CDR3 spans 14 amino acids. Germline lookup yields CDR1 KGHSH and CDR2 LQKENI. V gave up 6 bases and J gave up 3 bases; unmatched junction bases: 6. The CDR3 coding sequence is TGTGCCAGCTCCCCCGGGACAGGGTTCTACGAGCAGTACTTC. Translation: CASSPGTGFYEQYF.

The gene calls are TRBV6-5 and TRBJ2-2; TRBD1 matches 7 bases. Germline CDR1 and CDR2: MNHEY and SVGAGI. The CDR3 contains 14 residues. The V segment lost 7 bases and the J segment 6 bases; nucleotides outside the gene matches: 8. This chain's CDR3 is CASTRQGYPGELFF. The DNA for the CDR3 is TGTGCCAGCACTAGACAGGGTTACCCCGGGGAGCTGTTTTTT.

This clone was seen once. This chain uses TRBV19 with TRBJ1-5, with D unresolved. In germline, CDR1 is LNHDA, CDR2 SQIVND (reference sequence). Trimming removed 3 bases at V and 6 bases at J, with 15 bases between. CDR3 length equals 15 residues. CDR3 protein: CASSIGRGRSQPQHF. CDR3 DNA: TGTGCCAGTAGTATCGGCAGAGGAAGGAGTCAGCCCCAGCATTTT.

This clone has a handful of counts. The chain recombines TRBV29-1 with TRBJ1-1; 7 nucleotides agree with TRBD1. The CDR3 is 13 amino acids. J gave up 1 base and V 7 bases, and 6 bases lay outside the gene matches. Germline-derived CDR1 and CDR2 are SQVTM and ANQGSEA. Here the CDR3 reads CSARQGWNTEAFF. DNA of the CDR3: TGCAGCGCACGACAGGGATGGAACACTGAAGCTTTCTTT.

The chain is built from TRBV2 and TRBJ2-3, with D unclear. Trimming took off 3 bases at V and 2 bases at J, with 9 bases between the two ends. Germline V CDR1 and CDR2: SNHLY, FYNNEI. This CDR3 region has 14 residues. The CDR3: CASSESWSTDTQYF. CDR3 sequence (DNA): TGTGCCAGCAGTGAGAGCTGGTCCACAGATACGCAGTATTTT.

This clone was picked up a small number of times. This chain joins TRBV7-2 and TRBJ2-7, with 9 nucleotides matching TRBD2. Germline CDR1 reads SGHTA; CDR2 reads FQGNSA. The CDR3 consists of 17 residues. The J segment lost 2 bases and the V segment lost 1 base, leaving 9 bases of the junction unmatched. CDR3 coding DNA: TGTGCCAGCAGCTTAGACAAAGGACTAGCGCATACCTACGAGCAGTACTTC. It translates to CASSLDKGLAHTYEQYF.

The CDR3, as DNA: TGTGCCAGCAGACGGTCGTCGGATCAGCCCCAGCATTTT. Translation: CASRRSSDQPQHF. The chain couples TRBV6-6 to TRBJ1-5; D is undetermined. The V gene lost 6 bases and the J gene lost 5 bases, with 11 bases spanning the gap. The length of the CDR3 is 13 residues. Germline V gene data show CDR1 as MNHNY and CDR2 as SVGAGI (reference sequence).

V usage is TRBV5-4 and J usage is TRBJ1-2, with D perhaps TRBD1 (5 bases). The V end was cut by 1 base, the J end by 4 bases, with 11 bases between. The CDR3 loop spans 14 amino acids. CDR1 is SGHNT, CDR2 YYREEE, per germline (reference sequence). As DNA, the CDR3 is TGTGCCAGCAGCTTGTGGGACTCATCCTATGGCTACACCTTC. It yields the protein CASSLWDSSYGYTF.

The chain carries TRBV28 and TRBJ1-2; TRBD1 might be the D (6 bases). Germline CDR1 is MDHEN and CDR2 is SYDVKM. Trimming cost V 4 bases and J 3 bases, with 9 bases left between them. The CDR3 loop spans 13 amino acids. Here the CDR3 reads CASSSQGYYGYTF. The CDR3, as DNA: TGTGCCAGCAGTTCACAGGGATACTATGGCTACACCTTC.

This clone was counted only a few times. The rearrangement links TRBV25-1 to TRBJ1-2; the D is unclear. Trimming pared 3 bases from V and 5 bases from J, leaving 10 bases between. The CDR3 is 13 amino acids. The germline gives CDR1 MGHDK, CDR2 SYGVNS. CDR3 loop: CASSDRPFYGYTF. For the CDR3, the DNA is TGTGCCAGCAGTGACAGGCCCTTTTATGGCTACACCTTC.

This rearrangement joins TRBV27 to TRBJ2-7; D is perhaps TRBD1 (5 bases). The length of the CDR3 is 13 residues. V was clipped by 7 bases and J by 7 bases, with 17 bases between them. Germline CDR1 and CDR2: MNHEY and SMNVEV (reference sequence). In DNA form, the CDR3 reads TGTGCCAGCAACCGGGCAGGGATGGGGGAGCAGTACTTC. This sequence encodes CASNRAGMGEQYF.

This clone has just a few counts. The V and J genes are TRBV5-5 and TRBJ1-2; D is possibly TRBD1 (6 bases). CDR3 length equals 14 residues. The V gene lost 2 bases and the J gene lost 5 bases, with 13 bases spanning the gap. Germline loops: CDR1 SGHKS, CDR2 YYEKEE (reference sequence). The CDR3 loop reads CASSFGWTDYGYTF. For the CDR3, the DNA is TGTGCCAGCAGCTTTGGATGGACAGATTATGGCTACACCTTC.